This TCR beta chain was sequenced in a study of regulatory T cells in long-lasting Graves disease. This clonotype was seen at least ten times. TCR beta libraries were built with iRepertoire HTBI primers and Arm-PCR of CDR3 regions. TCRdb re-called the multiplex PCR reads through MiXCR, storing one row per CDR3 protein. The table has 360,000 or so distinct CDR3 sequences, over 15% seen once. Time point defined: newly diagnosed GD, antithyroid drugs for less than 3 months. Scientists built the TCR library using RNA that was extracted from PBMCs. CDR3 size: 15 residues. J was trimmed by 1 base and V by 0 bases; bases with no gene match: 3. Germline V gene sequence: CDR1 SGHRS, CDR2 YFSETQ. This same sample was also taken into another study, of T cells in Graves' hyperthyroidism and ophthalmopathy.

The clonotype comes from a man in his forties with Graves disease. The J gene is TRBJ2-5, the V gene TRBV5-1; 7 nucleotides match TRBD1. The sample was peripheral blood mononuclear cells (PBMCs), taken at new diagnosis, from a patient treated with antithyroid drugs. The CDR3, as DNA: TGCGCCAGCAGCTTGGCCCGGACAGGCCAAGAGACCCAGTACTTC. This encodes CASSLARTGQETQYF. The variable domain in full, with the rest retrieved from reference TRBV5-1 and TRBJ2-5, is KAGVTQTPRYLIKTRGQQVTLSCSPISGHRSVSWYQQTPGQGLQFLFEYFSETQRNKGNFPGRFSGRQFSNSRSEMNVSTLELGDSALYLCASSLARTGQETQYFGPGTRLLVL.